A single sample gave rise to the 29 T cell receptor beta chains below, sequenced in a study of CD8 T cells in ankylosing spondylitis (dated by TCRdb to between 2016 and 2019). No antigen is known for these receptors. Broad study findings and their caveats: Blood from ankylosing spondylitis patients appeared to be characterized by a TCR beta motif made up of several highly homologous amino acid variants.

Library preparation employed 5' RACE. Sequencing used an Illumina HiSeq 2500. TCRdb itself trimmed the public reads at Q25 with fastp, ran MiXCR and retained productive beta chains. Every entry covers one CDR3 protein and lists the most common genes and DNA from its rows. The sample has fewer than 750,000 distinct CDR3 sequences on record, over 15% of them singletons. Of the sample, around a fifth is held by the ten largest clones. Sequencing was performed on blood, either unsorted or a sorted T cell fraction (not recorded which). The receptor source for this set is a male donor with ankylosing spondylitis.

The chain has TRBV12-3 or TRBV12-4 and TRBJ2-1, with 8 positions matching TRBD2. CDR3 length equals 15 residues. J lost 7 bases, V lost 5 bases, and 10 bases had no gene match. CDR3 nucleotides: TGTGCCAGCAGTCAGCCGGGACTAGGGTTAAATGAGCAGTTCTTC. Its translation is CASSQPGLGLNEQFF.

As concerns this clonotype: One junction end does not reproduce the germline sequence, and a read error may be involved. CDR3 DNA: TGCGCCAGCGGCTTTACTAGCGCAGCCACAGATACGCAGTATTTT. This sequence encodes CASGFTSAATDTQYF. V is TRBV5-1 and J is TRBJ2-3; the match to TRBD2 covers 7 bases. This CDR3 has 15 amino acids. Germline CDR1 SGHRS, CDR2 YFSETQ.

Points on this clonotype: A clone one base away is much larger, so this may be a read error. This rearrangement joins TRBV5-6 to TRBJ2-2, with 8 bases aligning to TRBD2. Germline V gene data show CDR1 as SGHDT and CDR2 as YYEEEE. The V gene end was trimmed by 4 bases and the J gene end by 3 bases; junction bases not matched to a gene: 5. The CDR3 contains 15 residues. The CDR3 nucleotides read TGTGCCAGCAGCCCGGGACTAGATTACACCGGGGAGCTGTTTTTT. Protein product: CASSPGLDYTGELFF.

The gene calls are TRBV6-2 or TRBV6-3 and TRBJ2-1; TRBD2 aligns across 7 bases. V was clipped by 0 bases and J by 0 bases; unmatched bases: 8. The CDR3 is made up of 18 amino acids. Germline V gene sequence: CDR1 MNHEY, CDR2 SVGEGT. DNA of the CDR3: TGTGCCAGCAGTTACTCGACCAGCGGGGTTAGCTCCTACAATGAGCAGTTCTTC. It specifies CASSYSTSGVSSYNEQFF.

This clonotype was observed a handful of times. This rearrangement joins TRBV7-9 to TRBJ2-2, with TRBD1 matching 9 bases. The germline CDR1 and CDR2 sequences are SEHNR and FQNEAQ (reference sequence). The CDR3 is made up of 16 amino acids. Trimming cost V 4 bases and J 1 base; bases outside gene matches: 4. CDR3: CASSSRDRVNTGELFF. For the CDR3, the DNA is TGTGCCAGCAGCTCCCGGGACAGGGTGAACACCGGGGAGCTGTTTTTT.

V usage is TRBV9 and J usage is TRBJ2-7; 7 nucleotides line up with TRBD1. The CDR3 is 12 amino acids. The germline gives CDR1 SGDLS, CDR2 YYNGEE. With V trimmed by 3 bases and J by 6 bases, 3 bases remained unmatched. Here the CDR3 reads CASSGTGPEQYF. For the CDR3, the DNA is TGTGCCAGCAGCGGGACAGGCCCCGAGCAGTACTTC.

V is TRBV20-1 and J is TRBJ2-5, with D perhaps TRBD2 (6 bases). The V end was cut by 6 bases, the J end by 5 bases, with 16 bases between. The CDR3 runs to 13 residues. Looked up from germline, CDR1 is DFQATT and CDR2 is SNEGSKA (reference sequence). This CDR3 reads CSAPRRGTETQYF. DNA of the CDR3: TGCAGTGCACCCAGACGGGGGACGGAGACCCAGTACTTC.

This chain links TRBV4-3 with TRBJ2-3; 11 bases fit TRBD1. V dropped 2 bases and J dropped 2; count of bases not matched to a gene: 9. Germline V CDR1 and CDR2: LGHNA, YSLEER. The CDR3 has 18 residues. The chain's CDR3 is CASSQKRAGQGDTDTQYF. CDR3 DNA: TGCGCCAGCAGCCAAAAGAGGGCGGGACAGGGGGACACAGATACGCAGTATTTT.

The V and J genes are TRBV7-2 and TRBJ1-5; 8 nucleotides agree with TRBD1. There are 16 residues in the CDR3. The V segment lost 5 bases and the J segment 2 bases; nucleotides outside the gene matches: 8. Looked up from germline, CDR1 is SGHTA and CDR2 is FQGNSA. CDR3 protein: CASSRQGNVGNQPQHF. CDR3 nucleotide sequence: TGTGCCAGCAGCCGACAGGGGAACGTTGGCAATCAGCCCCAGCATTTT.

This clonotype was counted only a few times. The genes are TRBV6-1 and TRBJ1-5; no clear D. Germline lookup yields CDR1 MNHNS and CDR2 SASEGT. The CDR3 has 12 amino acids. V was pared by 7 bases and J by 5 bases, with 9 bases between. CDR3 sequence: CASTGVDQPQHF. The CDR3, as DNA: TGTGCCAGCACGGGTGTCGATCAGCCCCAGCATTTT.

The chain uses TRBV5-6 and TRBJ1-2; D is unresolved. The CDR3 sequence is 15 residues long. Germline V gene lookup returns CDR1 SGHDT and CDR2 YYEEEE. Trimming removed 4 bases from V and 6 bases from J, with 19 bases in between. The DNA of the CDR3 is TGTGCCAGCAGCCCACGAGGGCTTGCAATGGATGGCTACACCTTC. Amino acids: CASSPRGLAMDGYTF.

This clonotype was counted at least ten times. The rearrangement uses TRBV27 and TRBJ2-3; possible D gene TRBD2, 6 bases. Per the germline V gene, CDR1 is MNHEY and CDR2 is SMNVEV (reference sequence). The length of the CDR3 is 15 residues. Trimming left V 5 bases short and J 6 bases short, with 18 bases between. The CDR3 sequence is CASSPTTGVWDTQYF. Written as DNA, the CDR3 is TGTGCCAGCAGTCCGACGACGGGGGTGTGGGATACGCAGTATTTT.

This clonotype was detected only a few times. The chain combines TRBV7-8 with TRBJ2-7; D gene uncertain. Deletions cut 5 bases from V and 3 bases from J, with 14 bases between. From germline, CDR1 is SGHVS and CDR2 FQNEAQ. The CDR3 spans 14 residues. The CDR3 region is CASSTAPSIYEQYF. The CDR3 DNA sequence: TGTGCCAGCAGCACGGCCCCATCAATCTACGAGCAGTACTTC.

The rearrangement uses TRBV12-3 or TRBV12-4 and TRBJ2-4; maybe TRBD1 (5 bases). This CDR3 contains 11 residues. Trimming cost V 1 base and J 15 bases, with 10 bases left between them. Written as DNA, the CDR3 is TGTGCCAGCAGTTTAGGTGACAGATCGTACTTC. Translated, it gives CASSLGDRSYF.

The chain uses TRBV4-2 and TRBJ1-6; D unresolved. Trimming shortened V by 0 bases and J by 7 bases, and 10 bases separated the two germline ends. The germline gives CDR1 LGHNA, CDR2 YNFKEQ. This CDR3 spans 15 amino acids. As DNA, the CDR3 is TGTGCCAGCAGCCAAGACGGGGTTAGGAATTCACCCCTCCACTTT. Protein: CASSQDGVRNSPLHF.

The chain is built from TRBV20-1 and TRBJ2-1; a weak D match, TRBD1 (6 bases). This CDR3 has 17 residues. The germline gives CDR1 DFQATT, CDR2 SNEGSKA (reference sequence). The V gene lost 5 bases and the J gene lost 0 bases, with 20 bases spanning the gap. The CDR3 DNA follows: TGCAGTGCTGGACTCTTGGACAGCGATGACTCCTACAATGAGCAGTTCTTC. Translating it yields CSAGLLDSDDSYNEQFF.

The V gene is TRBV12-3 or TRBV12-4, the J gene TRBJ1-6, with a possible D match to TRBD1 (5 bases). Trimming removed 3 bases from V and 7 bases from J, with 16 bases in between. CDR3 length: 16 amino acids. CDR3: CASSFNLGGSNSPLHF. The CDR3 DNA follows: TGTGCCAGCAGTTTTAATCTTGGGGGGTCAAATTCACCCCTCCACTTT.

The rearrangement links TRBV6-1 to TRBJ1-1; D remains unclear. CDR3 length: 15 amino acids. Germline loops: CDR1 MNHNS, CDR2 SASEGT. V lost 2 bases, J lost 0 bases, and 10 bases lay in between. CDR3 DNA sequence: TGTGCCAGCAGTGAACGCGGGAAGTTGAACACTGAAGCTTTCTTT. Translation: CASSERGKLNTEAFF.

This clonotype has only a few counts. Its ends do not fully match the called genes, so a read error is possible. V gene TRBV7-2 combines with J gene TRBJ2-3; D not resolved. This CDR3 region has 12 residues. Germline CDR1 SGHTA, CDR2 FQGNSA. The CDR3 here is CVSSSDTDTQYF. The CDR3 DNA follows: TGTGTCAGCTCGTCGGACACAGATACGCAGTATTTT.

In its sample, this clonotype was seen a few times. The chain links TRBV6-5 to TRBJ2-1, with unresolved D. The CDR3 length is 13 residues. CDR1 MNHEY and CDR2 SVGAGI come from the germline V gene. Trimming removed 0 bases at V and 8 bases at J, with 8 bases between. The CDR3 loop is CASSYSFTDEQFF. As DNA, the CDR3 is TGTGCCAGCAGTTACTCTTTCACGGATGAGCAGTTCTTC.

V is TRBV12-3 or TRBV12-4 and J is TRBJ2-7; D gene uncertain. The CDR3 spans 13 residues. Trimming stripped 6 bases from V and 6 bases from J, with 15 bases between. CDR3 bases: TGTGCCAGCAGCCCCCGACGGCAAGGCGAGCAGTACTTC. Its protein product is CASSPRRQGEQYF.

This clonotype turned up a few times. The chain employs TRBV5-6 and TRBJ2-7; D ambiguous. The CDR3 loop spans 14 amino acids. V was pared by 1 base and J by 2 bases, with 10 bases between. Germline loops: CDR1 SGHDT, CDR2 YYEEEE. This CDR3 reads CASSLWQSPYEQYF. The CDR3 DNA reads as TGTGCCAGCAGCTTGTGGCAGTCTCCCTACGAGCAGTACTTC. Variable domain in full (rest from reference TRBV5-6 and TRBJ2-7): DAGVTQSPTHLIKTRGQQVTLRCSPKSGHDTVSWYQQALGQGPQFIFQYYEEEERQRGNFPDRFSGHQFPNYSSELNVNALLLGDSALYLCASSLWQSPYEQYFGPGTRLTVT.

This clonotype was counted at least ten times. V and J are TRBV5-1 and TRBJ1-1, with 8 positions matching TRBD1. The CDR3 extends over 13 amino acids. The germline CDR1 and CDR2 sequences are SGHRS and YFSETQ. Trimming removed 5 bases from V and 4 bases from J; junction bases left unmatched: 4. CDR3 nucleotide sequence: TGCGCCAGCAGTCACGGACAGGGCACTGAAGCTTTCTTT. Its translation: CASSHGQGTEAFF.

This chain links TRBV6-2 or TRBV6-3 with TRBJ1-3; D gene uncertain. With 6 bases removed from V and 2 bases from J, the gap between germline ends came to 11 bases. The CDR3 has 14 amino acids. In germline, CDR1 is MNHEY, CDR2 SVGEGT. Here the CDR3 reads CASSATWAGNTIYF. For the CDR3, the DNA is TGTGCCAGCAGCGCGACATGGGCTGGAAACACCATATATTTT.

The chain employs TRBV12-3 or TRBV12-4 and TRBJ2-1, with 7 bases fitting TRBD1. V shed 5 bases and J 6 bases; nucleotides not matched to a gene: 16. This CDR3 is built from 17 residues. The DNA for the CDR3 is TGTGCCAGCAGTCTAGGCAGAAGGGGGCTGAAAATCAATGAGCAGTTCTTC. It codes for CASSLGRRGLKINEQFF.

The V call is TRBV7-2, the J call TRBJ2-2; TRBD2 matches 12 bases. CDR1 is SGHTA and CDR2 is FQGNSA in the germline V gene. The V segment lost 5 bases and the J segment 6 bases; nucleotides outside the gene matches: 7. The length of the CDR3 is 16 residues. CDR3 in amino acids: CASSPGLAGWSGELFF. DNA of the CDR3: TGTGCCAGCAGCCCAGGACTAGCGGGATGGTCCGGGGAGCTGTTTTTT.

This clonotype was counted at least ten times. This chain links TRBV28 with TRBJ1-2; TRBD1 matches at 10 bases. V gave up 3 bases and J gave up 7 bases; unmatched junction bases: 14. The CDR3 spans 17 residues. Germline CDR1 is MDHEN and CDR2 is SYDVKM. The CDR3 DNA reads TGTGCCAGCAGTTTCTACCATGCCGGACAGGGGGAGGTTGGCTACACCTTC. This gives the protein CASSFYHAGQGEVGYTF.

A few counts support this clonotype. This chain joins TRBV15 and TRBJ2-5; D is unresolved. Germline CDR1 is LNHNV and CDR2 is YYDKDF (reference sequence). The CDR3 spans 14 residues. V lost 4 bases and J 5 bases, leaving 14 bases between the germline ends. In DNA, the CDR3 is TGTGCCACCAGCACAAGTCCCGTTACGGAGACCCAGTACTTC. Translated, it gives CATSTSPVTETQYF.

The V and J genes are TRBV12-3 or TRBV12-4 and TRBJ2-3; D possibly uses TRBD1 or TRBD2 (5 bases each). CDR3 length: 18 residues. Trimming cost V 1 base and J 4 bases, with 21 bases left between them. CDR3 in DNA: TGTGCCAGCAGTTTAGGTTTCGGACACACCTTCGGGGCAGATACGCAGTATTTT. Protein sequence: CASSLGFGHTFGADTQYF.